Shown below are 13 T cell receptor beta chains from a single sample sequenced in a study of OX40 agonist ivuxolimab in advanced cancers. TCRdb keeps only in-frame clones here, not all; method: immunoSEQ multiplex PCR. Of some 21,000 clones detected, roughly four fifths appear once; the ten largest clones hold about 28%. The sample was CD4+ or CD8+ T cells sorted from blood, taken in a trial of the OX40 agonist ivuxolimab. The receptors derive from an adult with an advanced solid tumor such as melanoma, head and neck, liver or kidney cancer.

This clone has just a few counts. The chain has TRBV5-8 and TRBJ1-5, with TRBD1 as a possible D gene (5 bases). This CDR3 region has 12 residues. Germline lookup yields CDR1 SGHTS and CDR2 YDEGEE. V shed 6 bases and J shed 8 bases, with 12 bases lying between them. The CDR3 reads CASTLGGEPQHF. The CDR3, as DNA: TGTGCCAGCACCCTCGGGGGGGAGCCCCAGCATTTT.

This sequence joins TRBV5-1 and TRBJ2-3; D unresolved. This CDR3 comprises 13 residues. Trimming took 2 bases from V and 3 from J, leaving 7 bases between them. The germline CDR1 and CDR2 sequences are SGHRS and YFSETQ. The CDR3 sequence: CASSFPGTDTQYF. In DNA, the CDR3 is TGCGCCAGCAGCTTCCCCGGAACAGATACGCAGTATTTT.

The chain joins TRBV29-1 to TRBJ2-2; 12 positions match TRBD2. Germline values: CDR1 SQVTM, CDR2 ANQGSEA. J was trimmed by 4 bases and V by 5 bases; bases with no gene match: 2. This CDR3 has 14 residues. The CDR3 protein is CSVPLAGGTGELFF. As DNA, the CDR3 is TGCAGCGTTCCACTAGCGGGAGGCACCGGGGAGCTGTTTTTT.

This sequence joins TRBV7-9 and TRBJ1-4; D not certain. CDR3 length: 14 residues. Trimming removed 6 bases from V and 3 bases from J, with 11 bases in between. The germline gives CDR1 SEHNR, CDR2 FQNEAQ (reference sequence). The CDR3 bases are TGTGCCAGCAGGACGGGCGTATCTAATGAAAAACTGTTTTTT. It is translated as CASRTGVSNEKLFF.

The CDR3 region is CASSTDRVPYNEQFF. The CDR3 region has the DNA TGTGCCAGCAGTACAGACAGGGTACCCTACAATGAGCAGTTCTTC. V usage is TRBV27 and J usage is TRBJ2-1; TRBD1 aligns across 7 bases. This CDR3 spans 15 amino acids. Germline V gene sequence: CDR1 MNHEY, CDR2 SMNVEV (reference sequence). J lost 2 bases, V lost 5 bases, and 6 bases had no gene match.

The chain joins TRBV11-3 to TRBJ1-2; D is possibly TRBD1 (6 bases). The CDR3 contains 11 residues. From germline, CDR1 is SGHNT and CDR2 YENEEA. With 5 bases removed from V and 7 bases from J, the gap between germline ends came to 8 bases. The DNA for the CDR3 is TGTGCCAGCAGCAGGGGGGGTGGCTACACCTTC. Encoded protein: CASSRGGGYTF.

This clone was counted once. V usage is TRBV27 and J usage is TRBJ2-3, with D maybe TRBD2 (5 bases). V lost 3 bases and J 4 bases, leaving 11 bases between the germline ends. The CDR3 length is 14 residues. Germline assignment: CDR1 MNHEY and CDR2 SMNVEV (reference sequence). The CDR3 loop reads CASSFRGAPDTQYF. Here the CDR3 DNA reads TGTGCCAGCAGTTTTCGGGGAGCGCCAGATACGCAGTATTTT.

The chain employs TRBV5-5 and TRBJ2-7; D might be TRBD1 (7 bases). V dropped 7 bases and J dropped 2 bases, with 16 bases sitting between them. The germline gives CDR1 SGHKS, CDR2 YYEKEE (reference sequence). This CDR3 is 14 amino acids long. The CDR3 spells CASSFQGGPYEQYF. DNA of the CDR3: TGTGCCAGCTCATTTCAGGGGGGTCCCTACGAGCAGTACTTC.

The gene calls are TRBV19 and TRBJ2-7; no definite D call. The length of the CDR3 is 13 residues. Germline V lookup: CDR1 LNHDA, CDR2 SQIVND (reference sequence). V dropped 4 bases and J dropped 3 bases, with 10 bases sitting between them. DNA for the CDR3: TGTGCCAGTAGTAAAGGGCCTGGCTACGAGCAGTACTTC. Residues: CASSKGPGYEQYF. The full variable domain, in which reference TRBV19 and TRBJ2-7 provide the parts outside the CDR3, is DGGITQSPKYLFRKEGQNVTLSCEQNLNHDAMYWYRQDPGQGLRLIYYSQIVNDFQKGDIAEGYSVSREKKESFPLTVTSAQKNPTAFYLCASSKGPGYEQYFGPGTRLTVT.

The V and J genes are TRBV5-1 and TRBJ2-3; D perhaps matches TRBD2 (6 bases). Looked up from germline, CDR1 is SGHRS and CDR2 is YFSETQ. The CDR3 runs 14 residues. The V and J ends lost 3 bases and 1 base respectively, with 9 bases between them. Here the CDR3 reads CASSSTGGTDTQYF. In DNA, the CDR3 is TGCGCCAGCAGCTCCACGGGGGGCACAGATACGCAGTATTTT.

The V and J genes are TRBV19 and TRBJ2-7, with no clear D. Germline values: CDR1 LNHDA, CDR2 SQIVND (reference sequence). Deletions cut 6 bases from V and 4 bases from J, with 19 bases between. The CDR3 extends over 15 amino acids. The CDR3 nucleotides are TGTGCCAGTAGACCTCAGCAGGCCTCTGGGTACGAGCAGTACTTC. Amino acids: CASRPQQASGYEQYF.

This rearrangement joins TRBV27 to TRBJ1-1; TRBD1 matches at 10 bases. The V segment lost 2 bases and the J segment 5 bases; nucleotides outside the gene matches: 2. This CDR3 contains 14 residues. Germline CDR1 reads MNHEY; CDR2 reads SMNVEV (reference sequence). CDR3 in DNA: TGTGCCAGCAGTTTAAGGGGACAGGGGACTGAAGCTTTCTTT. As protein: CASSLRGQGTEAFF.

The rearrangement links TRBV10-1 to TRBJ2-1, with 7 bases identical to TRBD2. V shed 6 bases, J shed 15 bases, and the junction held 5 bases outside the gene matches. Germline loops: CDR1 WNHNN, CDR2 SYGVQD (reference sequence). This CDR3 has 10 amino acids. The CDR3 region is CASSPSGGFF. CDR3 nucleotides: TGCGCCAGCAGCCCCTCGGGGGGGTTCTTC.